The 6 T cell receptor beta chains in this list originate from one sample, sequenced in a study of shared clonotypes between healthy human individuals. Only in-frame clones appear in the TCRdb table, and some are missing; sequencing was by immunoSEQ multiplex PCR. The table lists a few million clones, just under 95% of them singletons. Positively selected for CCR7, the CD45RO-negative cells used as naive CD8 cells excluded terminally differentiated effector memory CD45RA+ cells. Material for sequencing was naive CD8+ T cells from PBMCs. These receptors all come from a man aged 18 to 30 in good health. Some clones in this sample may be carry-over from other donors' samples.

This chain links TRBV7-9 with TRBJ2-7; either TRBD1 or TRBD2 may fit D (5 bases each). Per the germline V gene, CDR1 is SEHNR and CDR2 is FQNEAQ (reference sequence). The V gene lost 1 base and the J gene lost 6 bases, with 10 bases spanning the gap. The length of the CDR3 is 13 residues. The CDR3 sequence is CASSLGTGPEQYF. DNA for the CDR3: TGTGCCAGCAGCTTAGGCACGGGGCCCGAGCAGTACTTC.

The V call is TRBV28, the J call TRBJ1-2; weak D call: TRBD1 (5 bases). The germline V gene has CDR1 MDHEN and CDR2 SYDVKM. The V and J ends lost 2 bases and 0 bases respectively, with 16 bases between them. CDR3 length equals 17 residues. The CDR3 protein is CASSLLSAGLANYGYTF. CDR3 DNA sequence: TGTGCCAGCAGTTTACTCTCCGCAGGGCTTGCTAACTATGGCTACACCTTC.

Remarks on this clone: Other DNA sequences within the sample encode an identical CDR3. CDR3 in DNA: TGTGCCAGCAGTACAGGGACCTCCTACGAGCAGTACTTC. Encoded protein: CASSTGTSYEQYF. The rearrangement links TRBV9 to TRBJ2-7, with D maybe TRBD1 (6 bases). Trimming removed 5 bases from V and 0 bases from J, with 9 bases in between. The germline gives CDR1 SGDLS, CDR2 YYNGEE. CDR3 length equals 13 residues. The complete variable domain, with remaining parts taken from reference TRBV9 and TRBJ2-7, reads DSGVTQTPKHLITATGQRVTLRCSPRSGDLSVYWYQQSLDQGLQFLIQYYNGEERAKGNILERFSAQQFPDLHSELNLSSLELGDSALYFCASSTGTSYEQYFGPGTRLTVT.

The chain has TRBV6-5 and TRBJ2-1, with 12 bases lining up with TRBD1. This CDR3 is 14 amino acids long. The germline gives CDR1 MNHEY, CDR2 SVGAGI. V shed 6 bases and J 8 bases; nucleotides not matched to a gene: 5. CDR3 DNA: TGTGCCAGCAGCTCGGGACAGGGGGCGTATGAGCAGTTCTTC. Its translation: CASSSGQGAYEQFF.

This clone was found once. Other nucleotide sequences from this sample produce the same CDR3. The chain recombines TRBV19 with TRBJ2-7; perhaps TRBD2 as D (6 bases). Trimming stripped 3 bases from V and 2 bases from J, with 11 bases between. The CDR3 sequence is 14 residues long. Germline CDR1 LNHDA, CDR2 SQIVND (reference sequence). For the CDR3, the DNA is TGTGCCAGTAGTATCGGAGGGACTGCCTACGAGCAGTACTTC. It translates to CASSIGGTAYEQYF.

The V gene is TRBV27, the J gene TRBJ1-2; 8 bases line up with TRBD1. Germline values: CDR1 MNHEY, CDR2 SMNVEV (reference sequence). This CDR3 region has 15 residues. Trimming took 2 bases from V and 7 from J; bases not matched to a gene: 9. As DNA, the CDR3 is TGTGCCAGCAGTTTAGGATTGGGACAGGCGGGTGGCTACACCTTC. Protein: CASSLGLGQAGGYTF.